This T cell receptor (beta chain) was retrieved from a study of CD8 T cells in Susac syndrome. RNA in amounts of roughly 0.5 to 1 ug was reverse transcribed with random hexamers. An immunoSEQ multiplex PCR amplified TCR beta CDR3 over 54 Vbeta and 13 Jbeta. TCRdb reprocessed the immunoSEQ multiplex PCR reads via MiXCR and lists one record per CDR3 protein. The sample has 250,000 to 300,000 distinct CDR3 sequences, 70% to 90% seen once. Looked up from germline, CDR1 is MNHEY and CDR2 is SMNVEV (reference sequence). The V end lost 8 bases, the J end lost 5 bases, and 12 bases lay between the germline ends. The CDR3 has 12 residues.

The sample comprised CD8+ T cells from PBMCs. The TCR sequence derives from a human donor with multiple sclerosis. The rearrangement joins TRBV27 to TRBJ2-5; D not resolved. The CDR3: CASGLLRETQYF. The CDR3 bases are TGTGCCAGCGGGCTGCTTCGGGAGACCCAGTACTTC.